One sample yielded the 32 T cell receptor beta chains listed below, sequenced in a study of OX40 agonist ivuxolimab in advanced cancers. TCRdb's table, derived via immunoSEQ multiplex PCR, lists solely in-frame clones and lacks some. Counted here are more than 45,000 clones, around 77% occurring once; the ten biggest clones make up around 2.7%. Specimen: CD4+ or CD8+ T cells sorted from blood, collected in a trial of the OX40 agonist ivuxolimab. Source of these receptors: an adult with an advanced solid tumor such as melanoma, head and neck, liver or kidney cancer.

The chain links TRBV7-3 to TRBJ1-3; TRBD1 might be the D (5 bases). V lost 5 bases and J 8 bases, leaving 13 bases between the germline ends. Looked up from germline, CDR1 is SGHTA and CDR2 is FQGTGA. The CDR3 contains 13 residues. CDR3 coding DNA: TGTGCCAGCAGCCCTGGCGGGGGGGACACCATATATTTT. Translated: CASSPGGGDTIYF.

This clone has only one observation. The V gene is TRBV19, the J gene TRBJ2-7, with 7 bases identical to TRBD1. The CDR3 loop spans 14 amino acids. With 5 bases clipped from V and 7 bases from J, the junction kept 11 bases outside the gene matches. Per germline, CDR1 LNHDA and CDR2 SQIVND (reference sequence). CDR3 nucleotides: TGTGCCAGTAGTTCCCCGGGACAGTCGAGGGAGCAGTACTTC. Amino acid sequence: CASSSPGQSREQYF.

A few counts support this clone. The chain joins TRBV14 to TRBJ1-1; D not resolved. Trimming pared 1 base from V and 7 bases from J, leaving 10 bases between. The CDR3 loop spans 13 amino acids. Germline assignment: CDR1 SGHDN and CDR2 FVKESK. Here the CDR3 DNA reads TGTGCCAGCAGCCAAGTCCGTGGGGATGAAGCTTTCTTT. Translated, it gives CASSQVRGDEAFF. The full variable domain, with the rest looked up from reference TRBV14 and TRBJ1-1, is EAGVTQFPSHSVIEKGQTVTLRCDPISGHDNLYWYRRVMGKEIKFLLHFVKESKQDESGMPNNRFLAERTGGTYSTLKVQPAELEDSGVYFCASSQVRGDEAFFGQGTRLTVV.

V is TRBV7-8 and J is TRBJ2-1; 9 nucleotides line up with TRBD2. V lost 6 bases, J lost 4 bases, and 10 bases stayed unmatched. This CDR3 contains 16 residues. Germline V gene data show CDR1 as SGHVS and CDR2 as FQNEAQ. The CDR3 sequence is CASSRALAGGYNEQFF. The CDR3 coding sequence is TGTGCCAGCAGTAGAGCCCTTGCGGGAGGGTACAATGAGCAGTTCTTC.

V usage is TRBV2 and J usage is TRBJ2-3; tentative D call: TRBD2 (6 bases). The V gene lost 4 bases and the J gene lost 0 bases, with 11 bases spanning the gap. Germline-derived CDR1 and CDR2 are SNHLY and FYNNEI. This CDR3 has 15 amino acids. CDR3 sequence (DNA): TGTGCCAGCAGTGTCCAGCGGGTGAGCACAGATACGCAGTATTTT. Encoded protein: CASSVQRVSTDTQYF.

In nucleotides, the CDR3 is TGTGCCAGCAGCTTAGGAATAGTTATGAGTACAGATACGCAGTATTTT. Translating it yields CASSLGIVMSTDTQYF. The chain couples TRBV7-8 to TRBJ2-3; D is uncertain. The CDR3 has 16 residues. Germline V gene sequence: CDR1 SGHVS, CDR2 FQNEAQ. Trimming stripped 1 base from V and 3 bases from J, with 14 bases between. Drawing the rest from reference TRBV7-8 and TRBJ2-3, the complete variable domain is GAGVSQSPRYKVAKRGQDVALRCDPISGHVSLFWYQQALGQGPEFLTYFQNEAQLDKSGLPSDRFFAERPEGSVSTLKIQRTQQEDSAVYLCASSLGIVMSTDTQYFGPGTRLTVL.

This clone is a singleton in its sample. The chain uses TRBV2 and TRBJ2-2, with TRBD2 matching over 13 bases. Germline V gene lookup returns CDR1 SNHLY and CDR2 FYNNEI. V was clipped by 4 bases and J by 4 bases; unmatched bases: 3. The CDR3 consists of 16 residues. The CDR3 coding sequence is TGTGCCAGCAGTGGACTAGCGGGAGGTATCACCGGGGAGCTGTTTTTT. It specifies CASSGLAGGITGELFF.

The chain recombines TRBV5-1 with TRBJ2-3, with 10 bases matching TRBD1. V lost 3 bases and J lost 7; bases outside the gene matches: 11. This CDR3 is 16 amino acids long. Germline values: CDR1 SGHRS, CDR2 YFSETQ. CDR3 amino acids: CASSWEGRQGAHTQYF. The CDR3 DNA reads TGCGCCAGCAGCTGGGAGGGGAGACAGGGGGCCCATACGCAGTATTTT.

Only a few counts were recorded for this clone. The CDR3 nucleotides are TGCAGCGTTGAGGACAGGGGAGCAAGCACTGAAGCTTTCTTT. It specifies CSVEDRGASTEAFF. This chain uses TRBV29-1 with TRBJ1-1, with 9 bases identical to TRBD1. J lost 4 bases, V lost 3 bases, and 6 bases had no gene match. This CDR3 has 14 amino acids. The germline V gene encodes CDR1 SQVTM and CDR2 ANQGSEA.

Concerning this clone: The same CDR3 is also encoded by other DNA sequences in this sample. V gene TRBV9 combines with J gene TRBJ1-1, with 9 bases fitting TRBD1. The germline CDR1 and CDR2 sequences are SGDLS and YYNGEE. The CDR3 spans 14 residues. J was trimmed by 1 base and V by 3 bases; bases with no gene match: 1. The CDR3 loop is CASSGGQGNTEAFF. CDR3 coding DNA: TGTGCCAGCAGCGGGGGACAGGGGAACACTGAAGCTTTCTTT.

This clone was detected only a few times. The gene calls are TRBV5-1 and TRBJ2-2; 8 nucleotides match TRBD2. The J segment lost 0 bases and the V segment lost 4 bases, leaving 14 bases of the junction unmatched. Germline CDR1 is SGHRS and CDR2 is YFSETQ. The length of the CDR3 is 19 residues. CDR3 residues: CASSAPTSGGQSNTGELFF. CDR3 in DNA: TGCGCCAGCAGCGCACCTACTAGCGGAGGACAATCGAACACCGGGGAGCTGTTTTTT.

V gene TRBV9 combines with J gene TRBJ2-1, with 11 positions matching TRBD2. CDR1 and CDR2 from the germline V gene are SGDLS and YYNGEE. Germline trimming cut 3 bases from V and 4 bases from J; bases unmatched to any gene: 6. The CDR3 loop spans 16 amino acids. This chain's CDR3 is CASSAQGLAGYNEQFF. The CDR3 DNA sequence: TGTGCCAGCAGCGCCCAAGGACTAGCGGGTTACAATGAGCAGTTCTTC.

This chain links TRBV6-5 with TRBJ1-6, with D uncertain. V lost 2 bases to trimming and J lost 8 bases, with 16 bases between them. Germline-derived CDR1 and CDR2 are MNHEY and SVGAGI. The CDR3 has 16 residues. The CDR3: CASSYNGGRADSPLHF. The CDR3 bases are TGTGCCAGCAGTTACAACGGAGGACGAGCCGATTCACCCCTCCACTTT.

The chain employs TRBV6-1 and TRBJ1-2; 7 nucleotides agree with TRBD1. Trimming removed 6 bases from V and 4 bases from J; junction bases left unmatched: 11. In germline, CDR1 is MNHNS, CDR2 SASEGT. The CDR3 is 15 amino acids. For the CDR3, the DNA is TGTGCCAGCAGGGCGTTCACAGGGGACTCCTATGGCTACACCTTC. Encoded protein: CASRAFTGDSYGYTF.

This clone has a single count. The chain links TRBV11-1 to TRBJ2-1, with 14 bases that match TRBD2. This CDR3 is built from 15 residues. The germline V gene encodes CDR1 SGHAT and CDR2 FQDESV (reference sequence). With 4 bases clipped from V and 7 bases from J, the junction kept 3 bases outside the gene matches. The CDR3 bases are TGTGCCAGCAGCTCCGGGACTAGCGGGAGTAATGAGCAGTTCTTC. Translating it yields CASSSGTSGSNEQFF. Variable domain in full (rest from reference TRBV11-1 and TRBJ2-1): EAEVAQSPRYKITEKSQAVAFWCDPISGHATLYWYRQILGQGPELLVQFQDESVVDDSQLPKDRFSAERLKGVDSTLKIQPAELGDSAMYLCASSSGTSGSNEQFFGPGTRLTVL.

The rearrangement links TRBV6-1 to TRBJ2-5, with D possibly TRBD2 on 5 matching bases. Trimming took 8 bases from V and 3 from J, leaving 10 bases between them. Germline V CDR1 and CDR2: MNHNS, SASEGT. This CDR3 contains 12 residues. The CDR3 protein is CASERVEETQYF. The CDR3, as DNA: TGTGCCAGCGAGAGGGTGGAAGAGACCCAGTACTTC.

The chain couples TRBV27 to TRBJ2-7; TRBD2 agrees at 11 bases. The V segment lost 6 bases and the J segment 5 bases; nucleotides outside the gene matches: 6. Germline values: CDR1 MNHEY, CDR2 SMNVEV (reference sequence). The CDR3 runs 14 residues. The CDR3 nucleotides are TGTGCCAGCAGAGATTTAGCGGGAGGGAACGAGCAGTACTTC. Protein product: CASRDLAGGNEQYF.

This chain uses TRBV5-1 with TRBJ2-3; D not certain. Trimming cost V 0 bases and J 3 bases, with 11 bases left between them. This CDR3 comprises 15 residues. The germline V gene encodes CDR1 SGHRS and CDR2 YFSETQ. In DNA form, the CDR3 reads TGCGCCAGCAGCTTGGCCAATCTTGATACAGATACGCAGTATTTT. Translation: CASSLANLDTDTQYF.

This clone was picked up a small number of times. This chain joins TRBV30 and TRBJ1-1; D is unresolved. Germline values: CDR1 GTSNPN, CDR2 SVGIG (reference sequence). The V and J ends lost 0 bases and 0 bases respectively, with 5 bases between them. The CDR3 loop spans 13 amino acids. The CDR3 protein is CAWSVRLNTEAFF. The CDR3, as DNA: TGTGCCTGGAGTGTACGTCTGAACACTGAAGCTTTCTTT.

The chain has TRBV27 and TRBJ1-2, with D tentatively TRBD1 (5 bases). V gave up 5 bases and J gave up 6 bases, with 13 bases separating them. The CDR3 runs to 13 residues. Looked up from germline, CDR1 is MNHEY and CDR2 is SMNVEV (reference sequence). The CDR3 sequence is CASSPRQGHGYTF. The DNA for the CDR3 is TGTGCCAGCAGTCCCCGCCAGGGACATGGCTACACCTTC.

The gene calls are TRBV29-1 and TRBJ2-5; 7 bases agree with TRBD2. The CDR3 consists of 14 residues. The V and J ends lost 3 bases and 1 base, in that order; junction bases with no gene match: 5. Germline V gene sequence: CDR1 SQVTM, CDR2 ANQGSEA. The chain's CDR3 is CSVEGGSTQETQYF. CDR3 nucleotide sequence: TGCAGCGTTGAGGGCGGGAGCACCCAAGAGACCCAGTACTTC.

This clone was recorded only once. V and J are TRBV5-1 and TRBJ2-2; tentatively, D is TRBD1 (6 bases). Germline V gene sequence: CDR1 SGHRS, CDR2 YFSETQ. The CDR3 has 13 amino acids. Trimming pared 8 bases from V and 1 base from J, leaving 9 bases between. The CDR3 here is CARPTGNTGELFF. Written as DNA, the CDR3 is TGCGCCAGACCGACAGGGAACACCGGGGAGCTGTTTTTT.

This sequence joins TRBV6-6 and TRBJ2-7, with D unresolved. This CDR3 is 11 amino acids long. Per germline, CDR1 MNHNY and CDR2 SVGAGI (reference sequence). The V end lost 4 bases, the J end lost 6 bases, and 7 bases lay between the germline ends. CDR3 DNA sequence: TGTGCCAGCAGTTCGGAGCGCGAGCAGTACTTC. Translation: CASSSEREQYF.

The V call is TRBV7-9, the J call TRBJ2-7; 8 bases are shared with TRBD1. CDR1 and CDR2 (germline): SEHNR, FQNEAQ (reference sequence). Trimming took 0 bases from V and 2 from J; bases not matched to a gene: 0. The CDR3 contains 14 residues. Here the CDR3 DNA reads TGTGCCAGCAGCTTAGCGACAGGGGCCTACGAGCAGTACTTC. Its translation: CASSLATGAYEQYF.

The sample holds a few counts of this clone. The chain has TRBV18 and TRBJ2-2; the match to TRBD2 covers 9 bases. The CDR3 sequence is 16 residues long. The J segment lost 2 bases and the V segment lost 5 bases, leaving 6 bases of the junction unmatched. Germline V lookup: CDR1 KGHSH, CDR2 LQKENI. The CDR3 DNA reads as TGTGCCAGCTCATACGCTAGCGGGACCAACACCGGGGAGCTGTTTTTT. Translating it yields CASSYASGTNTGELFF.

The CDR3 region has the DNA TGTGCCAGCAGCTCGGAAACAGGCTACAGATCCTATGGCTACACCTTC. Translated: CASSSETGYRSYGYTF. The chain employs TRBV7-9 and TRBJ1-2, with D possibly matching TRBD1 (5 bases). Germline V gene data show CDR1 as SEHNR and CDR2 as FQNEAQ (reference sequence). The CDR3 has 16 residues. V was shortened by 4 bases and J by 4 bases, with 19 bases between the two germline ends.

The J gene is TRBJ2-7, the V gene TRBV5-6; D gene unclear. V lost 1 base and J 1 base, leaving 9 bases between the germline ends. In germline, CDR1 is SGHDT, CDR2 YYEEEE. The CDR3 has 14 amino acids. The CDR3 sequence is CASSLSPISYEQYF. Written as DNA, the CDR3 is TGTGCCAGCAGCTTGAGCCCGATTTCCTACGAGCAGTACTTC. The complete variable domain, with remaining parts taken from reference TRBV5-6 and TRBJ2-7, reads DAGVTQSPTHLIKTRGQQVTLRCSPKSGHDTVSWYQQALGQGPQFIFQYYEEEERQRGNFPDRFSGHQFPNYSSELNVNALLLGDSALYLCASSLSPISYEQYFGPGTRLTVT.

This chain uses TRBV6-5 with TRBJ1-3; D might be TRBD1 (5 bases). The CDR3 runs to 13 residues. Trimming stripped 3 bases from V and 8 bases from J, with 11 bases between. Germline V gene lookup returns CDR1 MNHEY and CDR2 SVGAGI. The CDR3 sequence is CASSYSGTDTIYF. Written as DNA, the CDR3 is TGTGCCAGCAGTTATTCGGGGACGGACACCATATATTTT.

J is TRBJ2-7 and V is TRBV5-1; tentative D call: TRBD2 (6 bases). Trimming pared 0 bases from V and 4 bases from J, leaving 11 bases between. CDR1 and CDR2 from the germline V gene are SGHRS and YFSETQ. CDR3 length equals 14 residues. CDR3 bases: TGCGCCAGCAGCTTGGCCCGGGAGCCTTACGAGCAGTACTTC. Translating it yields CASSLAREPYEQYF.

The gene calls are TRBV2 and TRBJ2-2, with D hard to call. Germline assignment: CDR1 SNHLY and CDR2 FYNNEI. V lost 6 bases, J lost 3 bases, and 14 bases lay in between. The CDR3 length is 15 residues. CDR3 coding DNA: TGTGCCAGCAGGAGTCTAGGCAGTTACACCGGGGAGCTGTTTTTT. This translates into CASRSLGSYTGELFF.

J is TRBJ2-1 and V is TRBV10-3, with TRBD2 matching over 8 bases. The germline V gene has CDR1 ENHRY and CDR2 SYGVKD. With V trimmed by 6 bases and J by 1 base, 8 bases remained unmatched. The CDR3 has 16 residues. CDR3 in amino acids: CAIRALAGLSYNEQFF. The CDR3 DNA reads TGTGCCATCAGAGCCCTAGCGGGTTTATCCTACAATGAGCAGTTCTTC.

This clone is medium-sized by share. The CDR3 DNA reads TGTGCCAGCAGCGTAGCAGGGCCCTACAATGAGCAGTTCTTC. This sequence encodes CASSVAGPYNEQFF. This chain joins TRBV9 and TRBJ2-1; the D gene is possibly TRBD1 (5 bases). Per the germline V gene, CDR1 is SGDLS and CDR2 is YYNGEE. V lost 0 bases, J lost 2 bases, and 6 bases lay in between. The CDR3 has 14 amino acids.